This T cell receptor (beta chain) was sequenced for a study of control samples from healthy donors and cancer patients (dated by TCRdb to about 2020). With respect to this clone: This receptor's antigen is unknown. No base quality values were provided; no much bigger clone lies one nucleotide off.

The library was prepared using the immunoSEQ multiplex PCR assay. TCRdb provides this immuneACCESS table in a form limited to in-frame rearrangements. Some clones are lacking; in checked studies, under half of them reflect an unresolved V gene, and why the rest are absent is not known. Counted in this sample were roughly 180,000 clones; about 94% of them appeared once. The top ten clonotypes cover 4.1% of the sample. The V end gives up 5 bases and the J end 4 bases, leaving 8 bases in the junction not matched to a gene. CDR1 and CDR2, per the germline V gene, are SGHTA and FQGNSA. The CDR3 numbers 15 residues from cysteine through phenylalanine. Only the CDR3 DNA stays, 45 bases, in frame from base 1.

The TCR sequence derives from a woman aged 60 to 75 in good health. The chain employs TRBV7-2 and TRBJ2-1; the junction holds 7 bases that match TRBD1. The source material was blood. DNA sequence: TGTGCCAGCAGCCCCCGACAGGGCCAATACAATGAGCAGTTCTTC. Its translation is CASSPRQGQYNEQFF.